The clone carrying this TCR beta chain was picked up many times. Its antigen is undetermined. The record originates from a study of T cells in Graves' hyperthyroidism and ophthalmopathy. Findings and caveats of the study: The blood repertoire included most of the expanded thyroid clonotypes above 0.001.

TCR beta CDR3 regions were amplified from RNA. A set of HTBI primers served as the primers for a first-round RT-PCR of the TCR CDR3. TCRdb passed the multiplex PCR reads through MiXCR, listing each CDR3 protein once. The profile shows hundreds of thousands of distinct CDR3 sequences, approximately 14% of them singletons. CDR3 size: 14 residues. Germline-derived CDR1 and CDR2 are MDHEN and SYDVKM. V lost 2 bases, J lost 3 bases, and 11 bases lay in between. This chain connects TRBV28 to TRBJ2-7; D is unresolved. Specimen: blood. This receptor was identified in a woman between 40 and 50 years old with Graves' ophthalmopathy. CDR3 sequence: CASSLGTVGYEQYF. The DNA of the CDR3 is TGTGCCAGCAGTTTAGGAACGGTGGGCTACGAGCAGTACTTC. The full variable domain, completed using reference TRBV28 and TRBJ2-7, is DVKVTQSSRYLVKRTGEKVFLECVQDMDHENMFWYRQDPGLGLRLIYFSYDVKMKEKGDIPEGYSVSREKKERFSLILESASTNQTSMYLCASSLGTVGYEQYFGPGTRLTVT.